This T cell receptor (beta chain) emerged from a study of cytotoxic CD8 clonotypes in ibrutinib-treated CLL. The CDR3 runs 14 residues. The ends were cut back, 3 bases at V and 2 bases at J, with 10 bases in the middle. Germline V CDR1 and CDR2: KGHSH, LQKENI. The method was immunoSEQ multiplex PCR; TCRdb's version includes in-frame clones alone and lacks a portion of them. The sample has 110,000 to 150,000 clones, about four fifths seen once; the top ten hold roughly 13%. This receptor was obtained from a human donor with chronic lymphocytic leukemia. The specimen was PBMCs, collected after 12 months of ibrutinib treatment. The V call is TRBV18, the J call TRBJ1-2; D ambiguous. For the CDR3, the DNA is TGTGCCAGCTCACCCACGGACGGGAACTATGGCTACACCTTC. The encoded protein is CASSPTDGNYGYTF.